This is a list of T cell receptor beta chains from one sample in a study of T-cell memory formation after mild COVID-19. TCRdb re-called the 5' RACE reads through MiXCR, storing one row per CDR3 protein. The table has about 440,000 distinct CDR3 sequences, 20% seen once. Sample: PBMCs or a T cell subset sorted from them (not recorded which). The receptors stem from an adult woman who had mild COVID-19 (a few samples of this study predate the infection). Cell type and time point are not known. Both conserved end residues are part of each CDR3. D genes are given only for firm matches. Size is omitted from some rows. Given values are once, few, many or a class for expanded clones.

cdr3_aa: CASSSGLASNEQFF
cdr3_nt: TGTGCCAGCAGCTCGGGACTAGCGAGTAATGAGCAGTTCTTC
d_call: TRBD2
j_call: TRBJ2-1
clone_size: few
v_call: TRBV7-9

cdr3_aa: CASSNPQDIGYTF
cdr3_nt: TGTGCCAGCAGCAACCCCCAAGACATTGGCTACACCTTC
d_call: NA
j_call: TRBJ1-2
clone_size: NA
v_call: TRBV6-5

cdr3_aa: CAWSVWRVNTEAFF
cdr3_nt: TGTGCCTGGAGTGTTTGGAGGGTGAACACTGAAGCTTTCTTT
d_call: NA
j_call: TRBJ1-1
clone_size: NA
v_call: TRBV30

cdr3_aa: CAWSATASYNEQFF
cdr3_nt: TGTGCCTGGAGTGCAACAGCATCCTACAATGAGCAGTTCTTC
d_call: NA
j_call: TRBJ2-1
clone_size: few
v_call: TRBV30

cdr3_aa: CATLPGAENTEAFF
cdr3_nt: TGTGCCACCCTACCCGGGGCAGAGAACACTGAAGCTTTCTTT
d_call: NA
j_call: TRBJ1-1
clone_size: NA
v_call: TRBV6-5

cdr3_aa: CASSSFSRAGGPYNEQFF
cdr3_nt: TGTGCCAGCAGTTCCTTCTCTAGGGCGGGAGGACCCTACAATGAGCAGTTCTTC
d_call: TRBD2
j_call: TRBJ2-1
clone_size: few
v_call: TRBV6-2/TRBV6-3

cdr3_aa: CASSLGLAVRNAFF
cdr3_nt: TGTGCCAGCAGCTTAGGTCTCGCGGTCAGGAACGCTTTCTTT
d_call: NA
j_call: TRBJ1-1
clone_size: few
v_call: TRBV7-2

cdr3_aa: CASSSGVSTDTQYF
cdr3_nt: TGTGCCAGTAGTTCAGGGGTGAGCACAGATACGCAGTATTTT
d_call: NA
j_call: TRBJ2-3
clone_size: NA
v_call: TRBV19

cdr3_aa: CASQDRVRGSWPNTIYF
cdr3_nt: TGTGCCAGTCAGGACAGGGTACGCGGGTCATGGCCAAACACCATATATTTT
d_call: TRBD1
j_call: TRBJ1-3
clone_size: few
v_call: TRBV6-5

cdr3_aa: CASSLFGGHEQFF
cdr3_nt: TGCGCCAGCAGCTTGTTTGGTGGCCATGAGCAGTTCTTC
d_call: NA
j_call: TRBJ2-1
clone_size: few
v_call: TRBV5-1

cdr3_aa: CASSLSLPEQFF
cdr3_nt: TGTGCCAGCAGCTTAAGTCTCCCTGAGCAGTTCTTC
d_call: NA
j_call: TRBJ2-1
clone_size: NA
v_call: TRBV7-2

cdr3_aa: CASRPAGGGEAFF
cdr3_nt: TGTGCCAGCAGGCCAGCCGGAGGAGGTGAAGCTTTCTTT
d_call: NA
j_call: TRBJ1-1
clone_size: few
v_call: TRBV12-3/TRBV12-4

cdr3_aa: CASSPMGASDTQYF
cdr3_nt: TGTGCCAGCTCACCGATGGGGGCGTCAGATACGCAGTATTTT
d_call: NA
j_call: TRBJ2-3
clone_size: few
v_call: TRBV18

cdr3_aa: CACSHPRIF
cdr3_nt: TGTGCCTGTTCTCACCCCCGGATCTTT
d_call: NA
j_call: TRBJ1-1
clone_size: few
v_call: TRBV30

cdr3_aa: CSAGGLNEQFF
cdr3_nt: TGCAGTGCCGGAGGACTGAATGAGCAGTTCTTC
d_call: NA
j_call: TRBJ2-1
clone_size: few
v_call: TRBV20-1

cdr3_aa: CASSDGASDTQYF
cdr3_nt: TGTGCCAGCAGCGACGGAGCGTCAGATACGCAGTATTTT
d_call: NA
j_call: TRBJ2-3
clone_size: few
v_call: TRBV7-3

cdr3_aa: CASSLDGWYRPLGELSGANVLTF
cdr3_nt: TGTGCCAGCAGCTTAGATGGTTGGTACAGGCCTTTGGGGGAACTGTCTGGGGCCAACGTCCTGACTTTC
d_call: NA
j_call: TRBJ2-6
clone_size: few
v_call: TRBV11-3

cdr3_aa: CASSGTGDYGYTF
cdr3_nt: TGTGCCAGCAGTGGGACAGGGGACTATGGCTACACCTTC
d_call: TRBD1
j_call: TRBJ1-2
clone_size: few
v_call: TRBV12-3/TRBV12-4

cdr3_aa: CASSEIQDQGEAFF
cdr3_nt: TGTGCCAGCAGTGAAATCCAGGATCAGGGTGAAGCTTTCTTT
d_call: NA
j_call: TRBJ1-1
clone_size: few
v_call: TRBV2

cdr3_aa: CASSRGTASTDTQYF
cdr3_nt: TGCGCCAGCAGTCGAGGGACAGCTAGCACAGATACGCAGTATTTT
d_call: TRBD1
j_call: TRBJ2-3
clone_size: many
v_call: TRBV23-1

cdr3_aa: CASSPPGTTKNIQYF
cdr3_nt: TGTGCCAGCAGCCCACCCGGGACCACCAAAAACATTCAGTACTTC
d_call: NA
j_call: TRBJ2-4
clone_size: few
v_call: TRBV7-9

cdr3_aa: CASSRRTAGNTIYF
cdr3_nt: TGTGCCAGCAGCCGACGGACAGCTGGAAACACCATATATTTT
d_call: NA
j_call: TRBJ1-3
clone_size: NA
v_call: TRBV7-2

cdr3_aa: CSARDRRWGGGEQYF
cdr3_nt: TGCAGTGCTAGAGATCGCCGGTGGGGGGGCGGCGAGCAGTACTTC
d_call: NA
j_call: TRBJ2-7
clone_size: few
v_call: TRBV20-1

cdr3_aa: CSVAAYRAKNIQYF
cdr3_nt: TGCAGCGTTGCTGCCTATCGGGCCAAAAACATTCAGTACTTC
d_call: NA
j_call: TRBJ2-4
clone_size: NA
v_call: TRBV29-1

cdr3_aa: CASSQGGAQDYGYTF
cdr3_nt: TGTGCCAGCTCGCAGGGGGGGGCGCAAGACTATGGCTACACCTTC
d_call: TRBD1
j_call: TRBJ1-2
clone_size: NA
v_call: TRBV7-3

cdr3_aa: CASRTTHPTHSNEQFF
cdr3_nt: TGCGCCAGCCGAACCACCCACCCTACCCACTCCAATGAGCAGTTCTTC
d_call: NA
j_call: TRBJ2-1
clone_size: few
v_call: TRBV5-1

cdr3_aa: CASSDQTHSYEQYF
cdr3_nt: TGTGCCAGCAGCGACCAGACCCACTCCTACGAGCAGTACTTC
d_call: NA
j_call: TRBJ2-7
clone_size: few
v_call: TRBV3-1

cdr3_aa: CASSYSRTDRVPYGYTF
cdr3_nt: TGTGCCAGCAGTTACTCCAGAACTGACAGGGTTCCCTATGGCTACACCTTC
d_call: TRBD1
j_call: TRBJ1-2
clone_size: NA
v_call: TRBV6-5

cdr3_aa: CASSLTSSGQSYEQYF
cdr3_nt: TGTGCCAGCAGCCTTACTTCTAGCGGGCAATCCTACGAGCAGTACTTC
d_call: TRBD2
j_call: TRBJ2-7
clone_size: NA
v_call: TRBV7-2

cdr3_aa: CASSEVGRGKNEQYF
cdr3_nt: TGTGCCAGCAGTGAAGTAGGACGTGGGAAGAACGAGCAGTACTTC
d_call: NA
j_call: TRBJ2-7
clone_size: few
v_call: TRBV6-1

cdr3_aa: CASSPGRKGNIQYF
cdr3_nt: TGTGCCAGCAGCCCCGGTCGGAAGGGAAACATTCAGTACTTC
d_call: NA
j_call: TRBJ2-4
clone_size: NA
v_call: TRBV11-1

cdr3_aa: CASGLAGGLFNEQFF
cdr3_nt: TGTGCCAGCGGGTTAGCGGGAGGGCTCTTCAATGAGCAGTTCTTC
d_call: TRBD2
j_call: TRBJ2-1
clone_size: NA
v_call: TRBV7-9

cdr3_aa: CSARVRGLAGSNEQFF
cdr3_nt: TGCAGTGCTAGAGTTCGGGGTCTAGCGGGTTCCAATGAGCAGTTCTTC
d_call: TRBD2
j_call: TRBJ2-1
clone_size: NA
v_call: TRBV20-1

cdr3_aa: CASSAGVRETQYF
cdr3_nt: TGTGCCAGCAGCGCTGGAGTCAGGGAGACCCAGTACTTC
d_call: NA
j_call: TRBJ2-5
clone_size: many
v_call: TRBV7-2

cdr3_aa: CASDKRRETNEQFF
cdr3_nt: TGTGCCAGCGACAAACGCAGGGAGACCAATGAGCAGTTCTTC
d_call: NA
j_call: TRBJ2-1
clone_size: few
v_call: TRBV6-2/TRBV6-3

cdr3_aa: CASSPQGAMADTQYF
cdr3_nt: TGCGCCAGCAGCCCACAGGGGGCGATGGCAGATACGCAGTATTTT
d_call: TRBD1
j_call: TRBJ2-3
clone_size: NA
v_call: TRBV5-1

cdr3_aa: CAISDRTGYNEQFF
cdr3_nt: TGTGCCATCAGTGATCGGACAGGATACAATGAGCAGTTCTTC
d_call: TRBD1
j_call: TRBJ2-1
clone_size: few
v_call: TRBV10-3

cdr3_aa: CASRNTGRTEAFF
cdr3_nt: TGCGCCAGCAGGAATACAGGGCGGACTGAAGCTTTCTTT
d_call: NA
j_call: TRBJ1-1
clone_size: NA
v_call: TRBV5-1

cdr3_aa: CASSSYLITGDNEQFF
cdr3_nt: TGTGCCAGCAGTTCATATCTGATAACAGGGGACAATGAGCAGTTCTTC
d_call: TRBD1
j_call: TRBJ2-1
clone_size: NA
v_call: TRBV27

cdr3_aa: CASSIGTVNEQFF
cdr3_nt: TGCGCCAGCAGCATAGGGACGGTCAATGAGCAGTTCTTC
d_call: NA
j_call: TRBJ2-1
clone_size: NA
v_call: TRBV5-1

cdr3_aa: CASSYSSGAETDTQYF
cdr3_nt: TGTGCCAGCAGTTACTCTTCGGGGGCTGAAACAGATACGCAGTATTTT
d_call: NA
j_call: TRBJ2-3
clone_size: NA
v_call: TRBV6-5

cdr3_aa: CASSLPGVVAKNIQYF
cdr3_nt: TGTGCCAGCAGCTTACCTGGAGTAGTAGCCAAAAACATTCAGTACTTC
d_call: NA
j_call: TRBJ2-4
clone_size: many
v_call: TRBV7-2

cdr3_aa: CASSPGTVTGELFF
cdr3_nt: TGCGCCAGCAGCCCTGGGACAGTCACCGGGGAGCTGTTTTTT
d_call: TRBD1
j_call: TRBJ2-2
clone_size: NA
v_call: TRBV5-1

cdr3_aa: CASSSLSYEQYF
cdr3_nt: TGTGCCAGCAGCTCCCTCTCCTACGAGCAGTACTTC
d_call: NA
j_call: TRBJ2-7
clone_size: many
v_call: TRBV7-2

cdr3_aa: CASSLIDGADTQYF
cdr3_nt: TGTGCCAGCAGCTTAATAGATGGGGCAGATACGCAGTATTTT
d_call: NA
j_call: TRBJ2-3
clone_size: NA
v_call: TRBV7-2

cdr3_aa: CASSLYRGTNTEAFF
cdr3_nt: TGTGCCAGCAGCCTCTACAGGGGGACGAACACTGAAGCTTTCTTT
d_call: TRBD1
j_call: TRBJ1-1
clone_size: NA
v_call: TRBV5-6

cdr3_aa: CASSQDRAGGVNEKLFF
cdr3_nt: TGCGCCAGCAGCCAAGATAGGGCCGGCGGCGTTAATGAAAAACTGTTTTTT
d_call: NA
j_call: TRBJ1-4
clone_size: few
v_call: TRBV4-1

cdr3_aa: CASSSASQTGSETQYF
cdr3_nt: TGTGCCAGCAGCTCTGCATCTCAGACAGGGTCGGAGACCCAGTACTTC
d_call: TRBD1
j_call: TRBJ2-5
clone_size: NA
v_call: TRBV5-5

cdr3_aa: CASSDGPNEQFF
cdr3_nt: TGTGCCAGCAGTGATGGGCCCAATGAGCAGTTCTTC
d_call: NA
j_call: TRBJ2-1
clone_size: NA
v_call: TRBV6-4

cdr3_aa: CASSYGSTYEQYF
cdr3_nt: TGTGCCAGCAGTTACGGAAGTACCTACGAGCAGTACTTC
d_call: NA
j_call: TRBJ2-7
clone_size: few
v_call: TRBV27

cdr3_aa: CASSPAATGVQGNIQYF
cdr3_nt: TGCGCCAGCAGTCCCGCCGCGACAGGGGTTCAGGGAAACATTCAGTACTTC
d_call: TRBD1
j_call: TRBJ2-4
clone_size: NA
v_call: TRBV4-1

cdr3_aa: CASSVGGAWGTEAFF
cdr3_nt: TGTGCCAGCAGCGTAGGAGGCGCCTGGGGGACTGAAGCTTTCTTT
d_call: NA
j_call: TRBJ1-1
clone_size: few
v_call: TRBV9

cdr3_aa: CASRLAGSSYNEQFF
cdr3_nt: TGTGCCAGTAGGCTAGCCGGAAGCTCCTACAATGAGCAGTTCTTC
d_call: NA
j_call: TRBJ2-1
clone_size: NA
v_call: TRBV18

cdr3_aa: CASSLGSTSQQFF
cdr3_nt: TGTGCCAGCAGCTTAGGCTCGACTTCCCAGCAGTTCTTC
d_call: NA
j_call: TRBJ2-1
clone_size: few
v_call: TRBV7-3

cdr3_aa: CATSRDIRAQFF
cdr3_nt: TGTGCCACCAGCAGGGACATACGGGCGCAGTTCTTC
d_call: NA
j_call: TRBJ2-1
clone_size: few
v_call: TRBV15

cdr3_aa: CASSDRSSYEQYF
cdr3_nt: TGTGCCAGCAGTGACCGGAGTTCCTACGAGCAGTACTTC
d_call: NA
j_call: TRBJ2-7
clone_size: NA
v_call: TRBV2

cdr3_aa: CASSFGVGRKTQYF
cdr3_nt: TGTGCCAGCAGCTTCGGCGTGGGAAGAAAGACCCAGTACTTC
d_call: NA
j_call: TRBJ2-5
clone_size: few
v_call: TRBV7-6